This T cell receptor beta chain was recorded in a study of T cell changes during pregnancy in multiple sclerosis. The CDR3 has 16 amino acids. The V gene lost 0 bases and the J gene lost 4 bases, with 10 bases spanning the gap. Germline CDR1 reads MNHEY; CDR2 reads SMNVEV (reference sequence). The repertoire was sequenced with immunoSEQ multiplex PCR; TCRdb's copy has only in-frame clones and lacks some. The table has 100,000 or so clones, roughly 92% seen once. The source of this sequence is a female donor with multiple sclerosis, enrolled in a pregnancy study. Sequenced material: peripheral blood, taken after pregnancy. The gene calls are TRBV27 and TRBJ2-6, with D perhaps TRBD1 (6 bases). CDR3 nucleotides: TGTGCCAGCAGTTTATCGCAGGGGCTCGGGGCCAACGTCCTGACTTTC. Protein sequence: CASSLSQGLGANVLTF.